These T cell receptor beta chains were read from a single sample in a study of cytomegalovirus exposure and HLA in healthy donors. The repertoire was sequenced with immunoSEQ multiplex PCR; TCRdb's copy has only in-frame clones and lacks some. Of under 300,000 clones detected, 80% to 85% appear once; the ten largest clones hold about 7.3%. Sequencing was carried out using PBMCs. The receptors were gathered from a woman between 55 and 75 years old in good health and CMV-seropositive. The CDR3 runs from the conserved cysteine through the conserved F or W. The D gene is left open where the match is weak. Clone size is not always given. Where it is, it says once, few, many or a class for expanded clones.

J gene: TRBJ2-1; V gene: TRBV15; clone size: .; D gene: .; CDR3 DNA: TGTGCCACCAGCCTACCTTACAATGAGCAGTTCTTC; CDR3 protein: CATSLPYNEQFF
J gene: TRBJ2-1; V gene: TRBV27; clone size: .; D gene: TRBD2; CDR3 DNA: TGTGCCAGCAGTCCGGGACTAGCGGGAGCGACCTCCTACAATGAGCAGTTCTTC; CDR3 protein: CASSPGLAGATSYNEQFF
J gene: TRBJ1-4; V gene: TRBV15; clone size: .; D gene: TRBD1; CDR3 DNA: TGTGCCACCAGCACCAGGGGGCTCGATGAAAAACTGTTTTTT; CDR3 protein: CATSTRGLDEKLFF
J gene: TRBJ2-1; V gene: TRBV7-9; clone size: once; D gene: TRBD1; CDR3 DNA: TGTGCCAGCAGCTTGGTTGGACAGGGTTTCAATGAGCAGTTCTTC; CDR3 protein: CASSLVGQGFNEQFF
J gene: TRBJ1-5; V gene: TRBV2; clone size: .; D gene: .; CDR3 DNA: TGTGCCAGCAGGTCAACAGGGAATCAGCCCCAGCATTTT; CDR3 protein: CASRSTGNQPQHF
J gene: TRBJ2-1; V gene: TRBV11-2; clone size: once; D gene: .; CDR3 DNA: TGTGCCAGCAGCTTATTCCTAGCGACCTACAATGAGCAGTTCTTC; CDR3 protein: CASSLFLATYNEQFF
J gene: TRBJ2-1; V gene: TRBV19; clone size: .; D gene: TRBD1; CDR3 DNA: TGTGCCAGTAGGGATACCCCGGGACAGAGCTACAATGAGCAGTTCTTC; CDR3 protein: CASRDTPGQSYNEQFF
J gene: TRBJ2-3; V gene: TRBV6-1; clone size: .; D gene: TRBD1; CDR3 DNA: TGTGCCAGCAGTGGTCCAGGGGGAAGGGTTCGGTCAGATACGCAGTATTTT; CDR3 protein: CASSGPGGRVRSDTQYF
J gene: TRBJ2-1; V gene: TRBV28; clone size: .; D gene: TRBD1; CDR3 DNA: TGTGCCAGCCAGATTATGGGACAGCTTAATGAGCAGTTCTTC; CDR3 protein: CASQIMGQLNEQFF
J gene: TRBJ2-1; V gene: TRBV18; clone size: .; D gene: TRBD2; CDR3 DNA: TGTGCCAGCTCACCAGCGGGGGAACTAGCGGTCATTCAGTTCTTC; CDR3 protein: CASSPAGELAVIQFF
J gene: TRBJ2-1; V gene: TRBV19; clone size: .; D gene: .; CDR3 DNA: TGTGCCAGTAGCTTCCGCAATGAGCAGTTCTTC; CDR3 protein: CASSFRNEQFF
J gene: TRBJ2-6; V gene: TRBV19; clone size: .; D gene: TRBD1; CDR3 DNA: TGTGCCAGTACCCAGGGGGCGACGGGGGCCAACGTCCTGACTTTC; CDR3 protein: CASTQGATGANVLTF
J gene: TRBJ2-2; V gene: TRBV28; clone size: .; D gene: .; CDR3 DNA: TGTGCCAGCAGTCCGGGACTCCCCGGGGAGCTGTTTTTT; CDR3 protein: CASSPGLPGELFF
J gene: TRBJ2-1; V gene: TRBV6-1; clone size: .; D gene: .; CDR3 DNA: TGTGCCAGCAGTGAAGCGATTACCACGGGGTACAATGAGCAGTTCTTC; CDR3 protein: CASSEAITTGYNEQFF
J gene: TRBJ2-7; V gene: TRBV19; clone size: .; D gene: TRBD1; CDR3 DNA: TGTGCCAGTAGTACCCTCCCGGGACAGGGAACTTCCTACGAGCAGTACTTC; CDR3 protein: CASSTLPGQGTSYEQYF
J gene: TRBJ2-4; V gene: TRBV15; clone size: .; D gene: .; CDR3 DNA: TGTGCCACCGGACAGTCCGTCAACATTCAGTACTTC; CDR3 protein: CATGQSVNIQYF
J gene: TRBJ1-5; V gene: TRBV5-6; clone size: .; D gene: TRBD1; CDR3 DNA: TGTGCCAGCAGCCGACGGGACAGATATAGCAATCAGCCCCAGCATTTT; CDR3 protein: CASSRRDRYSNQPQHF
J gene: TRBJ2-2; V gene: TRBV7-3; clone size: once; D gene: TRBD2; CDR3 DNA: TGTGCCAGCAGCTCAGGACTAGCGGGCACCGGGGAGCTGTTTTTT; CDR3 protein: CASSSGLAGTGELFF
J gene: TRBJ2-3; V gene: TRBV28; clone size: few; D gene: TRBD1; CDR3 DNA: TGTGCCAGCAGGGGTAGTGGGACAGGGATTTTGGATACGCAGTATTTT; CDR3 protein: CASRGSGTGILDTQYF
J gene: TRBJ1-1; V gene: TRBV6-5; clone size: .; D gene: TRBD1; CDR3 DNA: TGTGCCAGCAGAGCCGGACAGGGAGCCACTGAAGCTTTCTTT; CDR3 protein: CASRAGQGATEAFF
J gene: TRBJ2-2; V gene: TRBV7-9; clone size: .; D gene: .; CDR3 DNA: TGTGCCAGCTTACAGGGCGCAGTCGCCGGGGAGCTGTTTTTT; CDR3 protein: CASLQGAVAGELFF
J gene: TRBJ2-1; V gene: TRBV9; clone size: .; D gene: .; CDR3 DNA: TGTGCCAGCAGCCCGAGGGGGGGTAATGAGCAGTTCTTC; CDR3 protein: CASSPRGGNEQFF
J gene: TRBJ2-1; V gene: TRBV25-1; clone size: .; D gene: TRBD2; CDR3 DNA: TGTGCCAGCAGTTTAGGGCCCGCTAGCGGGAGAAGCTACAATGAGCAGTTCTTC; CDR3 protein: CASSLGPASGRSYNEQFF
J gene: TRBJ1-2; V gene: TRBV5-1; clone size: once; D gene: TRBD1; CDR3 DNA: TGCGCCAGCAGCCACGGACAGGGAAGGGGCTATGGCTACACCTTC; CDR3 protein: CASSHGQGRGYGYTF
J gene: TRBJ2-7; V gene: TRBV2; clone size: .; D gene: .; CDR3 DNA: TGTGCCAGCAGTGAAGACGGTAGCGGCTACGAGCAGTACTTC; CDR3 protein: CASSEDGSGYEQYF
J gene: TRBJ2-5; V gene: TRBV5-1; clone size: .; D gene: .; CDR3 DNA: TGCGCCACTAAGGGGGGGACGGGAAAAGAGACCCAGTACTTC; CDR3 protein: CATKGGTGKETQYF
J gene: TRBJ1-3; V gene: TRBV4-2; clone size: .; D gene: TRBD1; CDR3 DNA: TGTGCCAGCAGCCAAGATTCCCGGACAGGGAGGGGAAACACCATATATTTT; CDR3 protein: CASSQDSRTGRGNTIYF
J gene: TRBJ2-3; V gene: TRBV5-1; clone size: once; D gene: .; CDR3 DNA: TGCGCCAGCAGCTTGGACAGGGTGACAGATACGCAGTATTTT; CDR3 protein: CASSLDRVTDTQYF
J gene: TRBJ1-1; V gene: TRBV28; clone size: .; D gene: .; CDR3 DNA: TGTGCCAGCAGCCCTAGGAGTTCTGAAGCTTTCTTT; CDR3 protein: CASSPRSSEAFF
J gene: TRBJ2-1; V gene: TRBV29-1; clone size: .; D gene: .; CDR3 DNA: TGCAGCGTTGCTGGCAGGGCCTACAATGAGCAGTTCTTC; CDR3 protein: CSVAGRAYNEQFF
J gene: TRBJ1-2; V gene: TRBV5-6; clone size: .; D gene: TRBD1; CDR3 DNA: TGTGCCAGCAGCAAGGGGACAGGGATTAACTATGGCTACACCTTC; CDR3 protein: CASSKGTGINYGYTF
J gene: TRBJ2-4; V gene: TRBV27; clone size: .; D gene: .; CDR3 DNA: TGTGCAACCGGCGACAGACCCTCCGGTGACATTCAGTACTTC; CDR3 protein: CATGDRPSGDIQYF
J gene: TRBJ2-7; V gene: TRBV18; clone size: .; D gene: .; CDR3 DNA: TGTGCCAGCTCACCCAGCTCCTACGAGCAGTACTTC; CDR3 protein: CASSPSSYEQYF
J gene: TRBJ2-2; V gene: TRBV5-1; clone size: once; D gene: .; CDR3 DNA: TGCGCCAGCAGGGCCGGTACAGGGAACACCGGGGAGCTGTTTTTT; CDR3 protein: CASRAGTGNTGELFF
J gene: TRBJ1-2; V gene: TRBV2; clone size: .; D gene: .; CDR3 DNA: TGTGCCAGCAGGCCAGTCTATGGCTACACCTTC; CDR3 protein: CASRPVYGYTF
J gene: TRBJ1-1; V gene: TRBV19; clone size: .; D gene: .; CDR3 DNA: TGTGCCAGTAGGGGGGGAGCGGCGCCGAACACTGAAGCTTTCTTT; CDR3 protein: CASRGGAAPNTEAFF
J gene: TRBJ2-3; V gene: TRBV7-9; clone size: .; D gene: TRBD2; CDR3 DNA: TGTGCCAGCAGGGTTGGACTAGCGGGCTCCCAGAAGGGAGATACGCAGTATTTT; CDR3 protein: CASRVGLAGSQKGDTQYF
J gene: TRBJ2-7; V gene: TRBV5-4; clone size: once; D gene: TRBD1; CDR3 DNA: TGTGCCAGCAGCTTCGTCGAGGGGGCGGAGCAGTACTTC; CDR3 protein: CASSFVEGAEQYF
J gene: TRBJ1-4; V gene: TRBV28; clone size: .; D gene: TRBD1; CDR3 DNA: TGTGCCAGCAGGACGACAGGGACCTTTACTGAAAAACTGTTTTTT; CDR3 protein: CASRTTGTFTEKLFF
J gene: TRBJ1-2; V gene: TRBV9; clone size: .; D gene: .; CDR3 DNA: TGTGCCAGCAGCGCAGAAGGGGGTCGGCCTTATGGCTACACCTTC; CDR3 protein: CASSAEGGRPYGYTF
J gene: TRBJ2-1; V gene: TRBV5-1; clone size: .; D gene: .; CDR3 DNA: TGCGCCAGCAGCTTGCGTCAGATTATCAATGAGCAGTTCTTC; CDR3 protein: CASSLRQIINEQFF
J gene: TRBJ2-7; V gene: TRBV6-1; clone size: .; D gene: .; CDR3 DNA: TGTGCCTCATCCCGCGGCGGGCAGTACTTC; CDR3 protein: CASSRGGQYF
J gene: TRBJ2-3; V gene: TRBV4-1; clone size: .; D gene: .; CDR3 DNA: TGCGCCAGCAGCCAAGAAGGAGCGGGTACAGATACGCAGTATTTT; CDR3 protein: CASSQEGAGTDTQYF
J gene: TRBJ1-2; V gene: TRBV2; clone size: .; D gene: .; CDR3 DNA: TGTGCCAGCAGTCTGACGGGGATGCTCAGCTACACCTTC; CDR3 protein: CASSLTGMLSYTF
J gene: TRBJ1-1; V gene: TRBV6-1; clone size: .; D gene: TRBD1; CDR3 DNA: TGTGCCAGCAGTGAAACACGATTCGGGACAGGGGGTACTGAAGCTTTCTTT; CDR3 protein: CASSETRFGTGGTEAFF
J gene: TRBJ2-7; V gene: TRBV28; clone size: .; D gene: TRBD1; CDR3 DNA: TGTGCCAGCAGGTTACCGGGACAGGGGAACGAGCAGTACTTC; CDR3 protein: CASRLPGQGNEQYF
J gene: TRBJ2-1; V gene: TRBV2; clone size: .; D gene: TRBD2; CDR3 DNA: TGTGCCAGCCGACCAAGCGGGGATTGGGGCAATGAGCAGTTCTTC; CDR3 protein: CASRPSGDWGNEQFF
J gene: TRBJ1-1; V gene: TRBV10-3; clone size: .; D gene: .; CDR3 DNA: TGTGCCATCAGCCCTAGTTCGAACACTGAAGCTTTCTTT; CDR3 protein: CAISPSSNTEAFF
J gene: TRBJ1-2; V gene: TRBV7-2; clone size: .; D gene: TRBD1; CDR3 DNA: TGTGCCAGCAGCAACCCAAACAGGGGCGATGGCTACACCTTC; CDR3 protein: CASSNPNRGDGYTF
J gene: TRBJ2-2; V gene: TRBV6-4; clone size: .; D gene: TRBD2; CDR3 DNA: TGTGCCAGCAGTGACCGGACTAGCGGGAGACGGACCGGGGAGCTGTTTTTT; CDR3 protein: CASSDRTSGRRTGELFF
J gene: TRBJ2-7; V gene: TRBV10-3; clone size: .; D gene: TRBD2; CDR3 DNA: TGTGCCATCACCGGGGGGAGCATGGCCTACGAGCAGTACTTC; CDR3 protein: CAITGGSMAYEQYF
J gene: TRBJ2-7; V gene: TRBV7-2; clone size: .; D gene: TRBD2; CDR3 DNA: TGTGCCAGCACCCTCCCGCCTAGCGGGATAGAGCAGTACTTC; CDR3 protein: CASTLPPSGIEQYF
J gene: TRBJ2-7; V gene: TRBV27; clone size: .; D gene: .; CDR3 DNA: TGTGCCAGCAGTTTGGTTAGCGGTTACGAGCAGTACTTC; CDR3 protein: CASSLVSGYEQYF
J gene: TRBJ1-4; V gene: TRBV27; clone size: .; D gene: .; CDR3 DNA: TGTGCCAGCAGTTTTGGGGGGGCGCATAATGAAAAACTGTTTTTT; CDR3 protein: CASSFGGAHNEKLFF
J gene: TRBJ2-7; V gene: TRBV6-4; clone size: .; D gene: .; CDR3 DNA: TGTGCCAGCATCGGAGACAGGAAACTTTTCTACGAGCAGTACTTC; CDR3 protein: CASIGDRKLFYEQYF
J gene: TRBJ2-3; V gene: TRBV6-5; clone size: few; D gene: TRBD1; CDR3 DNA: TGTGCCAGCAGTTACTACGGACAGGGGATAGATACGCAGTATTTT; CDR3 protein: CASSYYGQGIDTQYF